The 5 T cell receptor beta chains listed next were all sequenced from one sample in a study of blood T cell repertoires in COVID-19 (dated by TCRdb to 2020 to 2021). Library construction relied on the immunoSEQ multiplex PCR assay. TCRdb limited this immuneACCESS table to in-frame rearrangements with V and J called. A share of clones is missing; checked studies link under half to unresolved V genes, and the rest is unexplained. Recorded for this sample are over 150,000 clones; approximately 84% of them occurred a single time. The top ten clones comprise roughly 3.2% of the sample. The sample was PBMCs or T cells enriched from blood (not recorded which). The receptor source for this set is a woman aged 25 to 39 who had recovered from COVID-19.

CDR3 DNA: TGTGCCAGTAGTGCCGGGACAGCGGTAGTCACTGAAGCTTTCTTT. It specifies CASSAGTAVVTEAFF. The gene calls are TRBV19 and TRBJ1-1; TRBD1 matches 7 bases. Losses at the gene ends were 5 bases for V and 4 bases for J; bases not matched to a gene: 10. The CDR3 covers 15 residues. The germline V gene encodes CDR1 LNHDA and CDR2 SQIVND (reference sequence).

The count of this clone is one. The CDR3 DNA reads TGTGCCAGCAGTTTACTTACAGGGGGTTCCTACGAGCAGTACTTC. Its protein is CASSLLTGGSYEQYF. The rearrangement uses TRBV27 and TRBJ2-7, with TRBD1 matching over 8 bases. The CDR3 covers 15 residues. CDR1 and CDR2 (germline): MNHEY, SMNVEV (reference sequence). Germline trimming cut 2 bases from V and 1 base from J; bases unmatched to any gene: 4.

The V call is TRBV29-1, the J call TRBJ1-2; possible D gene TRBD1, 6 bases. Trimming removed 6 bases from V and 2 bases from J, with 10 bases in between. The CDR3 runs to 12 residues. Germline CDR1 and CDR2: SQVTM and ANQGSEA. The DNA for the CDR3 is TGCAGCGTACGGACAGTAAACTATGGCTACACCTTC. This sequence encodes CSVRTVNYGYTF.

This clone occurred a few times. The rearrangement joins TRBV19 to TRBJ1-5; D is unclear. The CDR3 is made up of 16 amino acids. V was shortened by 5 bases and J by 3 bases, with 17 bases between the two germline ends. Germline CDR1 and CDR2: LNHDA and SQIVND (reference sequence). The CDR3 DNA is TGTGCCAGTAGTCCCCGGGGAGGCGCAGCCAATCAGCCCCAGCATTTT. Translating it yields CASSPRGGAANQPQHF.

V is TRBV5-1 and J is TRBJ1-5; TRBD1 might be the D (5 bases). Trimming pared 0 bases from V and 5 bases from J, leaving 9 bases between. The CDR3 totals 14 residues. The germline V gene has CDR1 SGHRS and CDR2 YFSETQ. This chain's CDR3 is CASSLAWGDQPQHF. The CDR3 nucleotides are TGCGCCAGCAGCTTGGCCTGGGGGGATCAGCCCCAGCATTTT.